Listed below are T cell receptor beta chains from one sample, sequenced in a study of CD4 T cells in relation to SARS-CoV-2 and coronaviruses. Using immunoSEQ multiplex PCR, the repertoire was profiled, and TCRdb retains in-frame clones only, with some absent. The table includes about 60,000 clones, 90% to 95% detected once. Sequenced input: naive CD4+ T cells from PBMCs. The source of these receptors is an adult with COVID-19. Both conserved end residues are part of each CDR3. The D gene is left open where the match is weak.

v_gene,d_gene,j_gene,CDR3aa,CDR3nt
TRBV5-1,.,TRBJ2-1,CASSLGAQTQYNEQFF,TGCGCCAGCAGCTTGGGGGCTCAAACCCAATACAATGAGCAGTTCTTC
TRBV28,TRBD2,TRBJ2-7,CASRAGGGIPYEQYF,TGTGCCAGCAGGGCCGGGGGGGGGATCCCCTACGAGCAGTACTTC
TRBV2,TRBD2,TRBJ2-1,CASNREGPYNEQFF,TGTGCCAGCAACCGGGAGGGACCCTACAATGAGCAGTTCTTC
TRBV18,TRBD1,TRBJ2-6,CASSLGQVISGANVLTF,TGTGCCAGCTCACTAGGACAGGTGATCTCTGGGGCCAACGTCCTGACTTTC
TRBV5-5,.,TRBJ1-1,CASSLAGQNTEAFF,TGTGCCAGCAGCTTGGCCGGTCAGAACACTGAAGCTTTCTTT
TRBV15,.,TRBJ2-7,CATSTSRSYEQYF,TGTGCCACCAGCACTAGCAGATCCTACGAGCAGTACTTC
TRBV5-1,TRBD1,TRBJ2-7,CASSSSGGGYEQYF,TGCGCCAGCAGCTCCTCAGGGGGCGGGTACGAGCAGTACTTC
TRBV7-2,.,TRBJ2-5,CASSSGFEETQYF,TGTGCCAGCAGCTCGGGATTCGAAGAGACCCAGTACTTC
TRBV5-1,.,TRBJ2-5,CASSLTYYKETQYF,TGCGCCAGCAGCTTAACTTATTATAAAGAGACCCAGTACTTC
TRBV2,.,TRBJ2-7,CASTERIQPEQYF,TGTGCCAGCACAGAGCGGATCCAACCCGAGCAGTACTTC